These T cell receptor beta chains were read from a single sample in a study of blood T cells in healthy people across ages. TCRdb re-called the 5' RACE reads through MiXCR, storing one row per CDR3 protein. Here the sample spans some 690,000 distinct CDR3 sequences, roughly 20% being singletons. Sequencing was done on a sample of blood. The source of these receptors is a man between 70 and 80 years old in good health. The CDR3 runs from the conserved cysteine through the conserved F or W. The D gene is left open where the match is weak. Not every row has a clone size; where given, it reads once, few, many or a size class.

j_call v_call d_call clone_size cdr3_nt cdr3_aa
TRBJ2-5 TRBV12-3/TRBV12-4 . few TGTGCCAGCAGTCTACCGCCTCGAGAGACCCAGTACTTC CASSLPPRETQYF
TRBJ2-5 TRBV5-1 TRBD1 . TGCGCCAGCAGCGCCTGGGACAGAAACCAAGAGACCCAGTACTTC CASSAWDRNQETQYF
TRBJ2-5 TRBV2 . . TGTGCCAGCAGCGAAATACAAGAGACCCAGTACTTC CASSEIQETQYF
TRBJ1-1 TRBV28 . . TGTGCCAGCATCCCAGATAACACTGAAGCCTTCTTT CASIPDNTEAFF
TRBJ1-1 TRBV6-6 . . TGTGCCAGCAGTCGAACCAGGGGTAGCACTGAAGCTTTCTTT CASSRTRGSTEAFF
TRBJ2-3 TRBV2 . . TGTGCCAGCAGCCTCCGATGGTCAGATACGCAGTATTTT CASSLRWSDTQYF
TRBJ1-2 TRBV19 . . TGTGCCAGTAGTATGAGAGGGAATGGCTACACCTTC CASSMRGNGYTF
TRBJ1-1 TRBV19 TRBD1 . TGTGCCAGTAGTAACAGGGGGCTTGGATACACTGAAGCTTTCTTT CASSNRGLGYTEAFF
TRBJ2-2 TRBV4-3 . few TGCGCCAGCAGCCCCTTACCGCCAATCGGGGAGCTGTTTTTT CASSPLPPIGELFF
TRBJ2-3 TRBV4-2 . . TGTGCCAGCCGTGCATCGGGGGAATCAGATACGCAGTATTTT CASRASGESDTQYF
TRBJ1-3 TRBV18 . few TGTGCCAGCTCACCACAAGAGGGGGTGACTGGAAACACCATATATTTT CASSPQEGVTGNTIYF
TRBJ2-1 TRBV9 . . TGTGCCAGCAGCGTTCGTCTTACGGGCGAGCAGTTCTTC CASSVRLTGEQFF
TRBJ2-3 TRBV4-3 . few TGCGCCAGCAGCCAATCTTCGGGGTTCACAGATACGCAGTATTTT CASSQSSGFTDTQYF
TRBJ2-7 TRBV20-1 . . TGCAGTGCTAGGGGGCTACTGGGCACCTACGAGCAGTACTTC CSARGLLGTYEQYF
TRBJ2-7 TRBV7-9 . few TGTGCCAGCAGCAAAAGCAGCGTGGCCGAGCAGTACTTC CASSKSSVAEQYF
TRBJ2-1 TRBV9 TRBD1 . TGTGCCAGCAGCCCCCGGGACAGGGATTTGAATGAGCAGTTCTTC CASSPRDRDLNEQFF
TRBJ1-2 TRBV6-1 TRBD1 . TGTGCCAGCAGTGACGACAGGGCAAGGCTCTACACCTTC CASSDDRARLYTF
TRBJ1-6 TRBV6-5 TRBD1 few TGCGCCAGCAGCCGGTTGGACAGGGATTCACCCCTCCACTTT CASSRLDRDSPLHF
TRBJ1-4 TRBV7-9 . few TGTGCCAGCAGCTCTGAAGAAAAACTGTTTTTT CASSSEEKLFF
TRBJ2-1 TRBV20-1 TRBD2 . TGCAGTGCTAGGGAGTCACTAGCGGGGAACAATGAGCAGTTCTTC CSARESLAGNNEQFF
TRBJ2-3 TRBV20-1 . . TGCAGTGCTAGAGATAATCCCCTGCAGCTTTATTACACAGATACGCAGTATTTT CSARDNPLQLYYTDTQYF
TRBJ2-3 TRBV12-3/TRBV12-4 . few TGTGCCTGCAAGGGTTGGGGGGACACAGATACGCAGTATTTT CACKGWGDTDTQYF
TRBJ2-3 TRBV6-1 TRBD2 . TGTGCCAGCCTGTCCAGCGGGAGGGTTAATACGCAGTATTTT CASLSSGRVNTQYF
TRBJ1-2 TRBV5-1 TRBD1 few TGCGCCAGCAGCGCTCCGGACAGGGGAGACTATGGCTACACCTTC CASSAPDRGDYGYTF
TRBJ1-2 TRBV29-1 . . TGCAGCGTTGAAAGGCGCCATGGCTACACCTTC CSVERRHGYTF
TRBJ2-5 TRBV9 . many TGTGCCAGCAGCGTAGAGGAGGGAGAGACCCAGTACTTC CASSVEEGETQYF
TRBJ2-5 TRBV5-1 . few TGCGCCAGCAGCTTGGGGTCTTCTTTTGGGGAGACCCAGTACTTC CASSLGSSFGETQYF
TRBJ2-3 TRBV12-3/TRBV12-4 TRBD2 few TGTGCCAGCAGTACAAGCGGGGGTATAGATACGCAGTATTTT CASSTSGGIDTQYF
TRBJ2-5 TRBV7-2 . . TGTGCCAGCAGCTTAAACGGGGCCCAAGAGACCCAGTACTTC CASSLNGAQETQYF
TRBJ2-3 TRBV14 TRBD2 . TGTGCCAGCAGCCAAGGGGGACTAGCGATATTGCGCACAGATACGCAGTATTTT CASSQGGLAILRTDTQYF
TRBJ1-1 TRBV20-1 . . TGCAGTGCTAGCAGGGCCGGGAGAAGGGACACTGAAGCTTTCTTT CSASRAGRRDTEAFF
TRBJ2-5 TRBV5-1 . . TGCGCCAGCAGCATAGGACTACACCAAGAGACCCAGTACTTC CASSIGLHQETQYF
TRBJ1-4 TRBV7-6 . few TGTGCCAGCAGCTTAGCGGGGCAGGGAAATGAAAAACTGTTTTTT CASSLAGQGNEKLFF
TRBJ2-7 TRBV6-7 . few TGTGCCAGCAGTTACGACTACCACGGACAGATGAAACACGAGCAGTACTTC CASSYDYHGQMKHEQYF
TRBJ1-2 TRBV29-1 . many TGCAGCGCCGGGACACCCCAGGGCGGCTACACCTTC CSAGTPQGGYTF
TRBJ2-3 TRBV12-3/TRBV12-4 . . TGTGCCGGCAGGCTCTCGACTAGCACAGATACGCAGTATTTT CAGRLSTSTDTQYF
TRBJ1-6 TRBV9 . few TGTGCCAGCAGCTTACGTCCTAATAATTCACCCCTCCACTTT CASSLRPNNSPLHF
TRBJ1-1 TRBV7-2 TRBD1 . TGTGCCAGCAGCTCCCAGACAGGGAGAACTGAAGCTTTCTTT CASSSQTGRTEAFF
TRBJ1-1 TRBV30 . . TGTGCCTGGCTCACGGACTGGCGGAGGAACACTGAAGCTTTCTTT CAWLTDWRRNTEAFF
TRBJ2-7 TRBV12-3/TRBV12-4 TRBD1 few TGTGCCAGTATGCCTACAGGGGGCGGCGAGCAGTACTTC CASMPTGGGEQYF
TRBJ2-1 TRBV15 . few TGTGCCACCAGCATTTCACTCAGCGGCTCCTACAATGAGCAGTTCTTC CATSISLSGSYNEQFF
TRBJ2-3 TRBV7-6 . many TGTGCCAGCAGCTTAAGGCGATCGGGAGATACGCAGTATTTT CASSLRRSGDTQYF
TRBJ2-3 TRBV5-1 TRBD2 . TGCGCCGGCAGCCAGGGACTAGCGGGGTCAGATACGCAGTATTTT CAGSQGLAGSDTQYF
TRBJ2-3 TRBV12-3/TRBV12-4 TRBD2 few TGTGCCAGCAGTTTGCGGCTAGCGGGAAAGGGCGATACGCAGTATTTT CASSLRLAGKGDTQYF
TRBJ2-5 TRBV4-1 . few TGCGCCAGCAGAGACCGGGACCAGCGATGTGTGTGGACCCAGTACTTC CASRDRDQRCVWTQYF
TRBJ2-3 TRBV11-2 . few TGTGCCAGCAGCTTAATCGGGCTAGCGATGGCTACGCAGTATTTT CASSLIGLAMATQYF
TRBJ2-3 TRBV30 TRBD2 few TGTGCCTGGAGTGTAAAACTAGCGGGATACACAGATACGCAGTATTTT CAWSVKLAGYTDTQYF
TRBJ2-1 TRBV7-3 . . TGTGCCAGCAGCTTAACGAGGGTGCATGAGCAGTTCTTC CASSLTRVHEQFF
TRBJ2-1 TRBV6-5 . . TGTGCCAGCAGTACCTTACTAGACAATGAGCAGTTCTTC CASSTLLDNEQFF
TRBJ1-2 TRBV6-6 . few TGTGCCAGCGAGGCGACCTATGGCTACACCTTC CASEATYGYTF
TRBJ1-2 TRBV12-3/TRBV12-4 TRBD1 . TGTGCCAGCAAGATGGGACAGGGTGGTTTCTATGGCTACACCTTC CASKMGQGGFYGYTF
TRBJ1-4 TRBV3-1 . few TGTGCCAGCAGCCGGCGGGACCCTAATGAAAAACTGTTTTTT CASSRRDPNEKLFF
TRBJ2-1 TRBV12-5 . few TGTGCTAGTGGTTCTTCTCCCCCAATGAAACAGTTCTTC CASGSSPPMKQFF
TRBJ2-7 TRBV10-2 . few TGCGCCAGCGGGGCAGGCTCCGAGCAGTACTTC CASGAGSEQYF
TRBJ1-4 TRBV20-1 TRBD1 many TGCAGTGCCTGGGCAGGGGGCGATGAAAAACTGTTTTTT CSAWAGGDEKLFF
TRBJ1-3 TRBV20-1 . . TGCAGTGCTTCCCAACACCCGAGCTCTGGAAACACCATATATTTT CSASQHPSSGNTIYF
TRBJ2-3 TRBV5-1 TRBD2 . TGCGCCAGCAGCTCGACTAGCGCGGATGATACGCAGTATTTT CASSSTSADDTQYF
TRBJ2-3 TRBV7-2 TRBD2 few TGTGCCAGCAGCGCTCTAGCGGGAGTCGGAGATACGCAGTATTTT CASSALAGVGDTQYF
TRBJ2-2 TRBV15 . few TGTGCCACCAGCAGAGATGCGTACACCGGGGAGCTGTTTTTT CATSRDAYTGELFF